This T cell receptor (beta chain) was obtained from a study of STAT5B mutations in CD4+ large granular lymphocyte leukemia. The protocol was immunoSEQ multiplex PCR, while the TCRdb copy is restricted to in-frame clones and leaves out a portion. The table includes about 31,000 clones, 65% to 75% detected once. V trimming: 3 bases; J trimming: 5 bases; junction bases outside the gene matches: 5. This CDR3 is built from 15 residues. Germline V gives CDR1 SGHTA, CDR2 FQGNSA. The chain employs TRBV7-2 and TRBJ2-2, with 8 positions matching TRBD1. The clonotype was recovered from a human donor in good health. Sequenced material: CD4+ T cells from blood buffy coats. The CDR3 DNA reads as TGTGCCAGCAGCTTGACAGGGGTTCGGACCGGGGAGCTGTTTTTT. Translation: CASSLTGVRTGELFF.